Listed below are T cell receptor beta chains from one sample, sequenced in a study of technical replicates of blood from four donors. TCRdb keeps only in-frame clones here, not all; method: immunoSEQ multiplex PCR. The sample contains under 95,000 clones, approximately 92% of which appear only once. Sequenced: T cells isolated from PBMCs. The receptor set was obtained from a human donor in good health. Both conserved end residues are part of each CDR3. Fields, in order: V gene, D gene, clone size, J gene, CDR3 DNA, CDR3 protein. D genes are given only for firm matches. Size is omitted from some rows. Given values are once, few, many or a class for expanded clones.

V: TRBV5-4
D: .
size: .
J: TRBJ2-1
DNA: TGTGCCAGCAGCCTGACAGGAGGTGAGCAGTTCTTC
CDR3: CASSLTGGEQFF

V: TRBV30
D: .
size: .
J: TRBJ2-1
DNA: TGTGCCTGGATGTTGGAGGCAAATGAGCAGTTCTTC
CDR3: CAWMLEANEQFF

V: TRBV6-5
D: TRBD2
size: .
J: TRBJ2-3
DNA: TGTGCCAGCAGAAAGACTAGCGGGAGGCCAGATACGCAGTATTTT
CDR3: CASRKTSGRPDTQYF

V: TRBV18
D: TRBD1
size: .
J: TRBJ2-7
DNA: TGTGCCAGCTCACCATACCGGGACAGGGGGCGTCAGGAGCAGTACTTC
CDR3: CASSPYRDRGRQEQYF

V: TRBV28
D: .
size: .
J: TRBJ1-2
DNA: TGTGCCAGCAGTCTCCGTAACTATGGCTACACCTTC
CDR3: CASSLRNYGYTF

V: TRBV6-5
D: .
size: .
J: TRBJ2-3
DNA: TGTGCCAGCAGTTTCGCTGACAGACCCACAGATACGCAGTATTTT
CDR3: CASSFADRPTDTQYF

V: TRBV28
D: .
size: .
J: TRBJ1-2
DNA: TGTGCCAGCAGTTTGGAACAGGACTATGGCTACACCTTC
CDR3: CASSLEQDYGYTF

V: TRBV4-2
D: TRBD2
size: .
J: TRBJ2-1
DNA: TGTGCCAGCAGCCTAGCGGGAGAAAACAATGAGCAGTTCTTC
CDR3: CASSLAGENNEQFF

V: TRBV13
D: TRBD1
size: once
J: TRBJ1-3
DNA: TGTGCCAGCAGCTTGGGGACAGGGCCTGGAAACACCATATATTTT
CDR3: CASSLGTGPGNTIYF

V: TRBV7-9
D: TRBD2
size: .
J: TRBJ2-1
DNA: TGTGCCAGCAGCGTAGCAGTTACCGGGACTAGCGGGAGTCTATCGATCTTC
CDR3: CASSVAVTGTSGSLSIF

V: TRBV19
D: TRBD2
size: .
J: TRBJ2-7
DNA: TGTGCCAGTAGTATTCTCGCTAGCGGGAGTAACGAGCAGTACTTC
CDR3: CASSILASGSNEQYF

V: TRBV11-3
D: .
size: .
J: TRBJ2-6
DNA: TGTGCCAGCAGCTCTTACTCTGGGGCCAACGTCCTGACTTTC
CDR3: CASSSYSGANVLTF

V: TRBV29-1
D: .
size: once
J: TRBJ2-7
DNA: TGCAGCGTTGAAATGTGGGGCCTTTCTTCCGAGCAGTACTTC
CDR3: CSVEMWGLSSEQYF

V: TRBV5-6
D: .
size: .
J: TRBJ2-3
DNA: TGTGCCAGCAGCTTGGAGAGGACAGCCACAGATACGCAGTATTTT
CDR3: CASSLERTATDTQYF

V: TRBV10-1
D: .
size: .
J: TRBJ1-1
DNA: TGCGCCAGCAGTGTCTACCGAGCAGCTTTCTTT
CDR3: CASSVYRAAFF

V: TRBV11-3
D: TRBD2
size: .
J: TRBJ2-7
DNA: TGTGCCAGCAGCCGAGCTAGCGGGAGACCACCGGGCGAGCAGTACTTC
CDR3: CASSRASGRPPGEQYF

V: TRBV14
D: TRBD1
size: .
J: TRBJ2-1
DNA: TGTGCCAGCAGCCCGACAGGGGGCAATGAGCAGTTCTTC
CDR3: CASSPTGGNEQFF

V: TRBV7-2
D: .
size: .
J: TRBJ2-5
DNA: TGTGCCAGCAGCTTAGGGACTTTCAGCGGGTGGGAGACCCAGTACTTC
CDR3: CASSLGTFSGWETQYF

V: TRBV2
D: TRBD1
size: .
J: TRBJ2-1
DNA: TGTGCCAGCAGCGTCCGGGACAGGGTTTTGAATGAGCAGTTCTTC
CDR3: CASSVRDRVLNEQFF

V: TRBV11-2
D: .
size: .
J: TRBJ2-3
DNA: TGTGCCAGCACCACTAATTCGGCTACGCAGTATTTT
CDR3: CASTTNSATQYF

V: TRBV25-1
D: .
size: .
J: TRBJ1-3
DNA: TGTGCCAGCAGTGAATATAGGACAGTATCGGAAGGAAACACCATATATTTT
CDR3: CASSEYRTVSEGNTIYF

V: TRBV30
D: TRBD2
size: .
J: TRBJ2-5
DNA: TGTGCCTGGAGTGTAAATTCGCTAGCGGGCCAAGAGACCCAGTACTTC
CDR3: CAWSVNSLAGQETQYF

V: TRBV6-1
D: .
size: once
J: TRBJ1-1
DNA: TGTGCCAGCAGTGAAGACGGTCTCACTGAAGCTTTCTTT
CDR3: CASSEDGLTEAFF

V: TRBV10-2
D: TRBD2
size: .
J: TRBJ2-1
DNA: TGCGCCAGCAGTCCTAGCGGGATCTACAATGAGCAGTTCTTC
CDR3: CASSPSGIYNEQFF

V: TRBV7-2
D: .
size: .
J: TRBJ2-3
DNA: TGTGCCAGCACCCCAAACAGGGATACGCAGTATTTT
CDR3: CASTPNRDTQYF

V: TRBV27
D: TRBD1
size: .
J: TRBJ1-1
DNA: TGTGCCAGCAGAACAGGGGGCGGAGGGTACACTGAAGCTTTCTTT
CDR3: CASRTGGGGYTEAFF

V: TRBV28
D: TRBD1
size: .
J: TRBJ2-7
DNA: TGTGCCAGCAGTCAGGGGACAGTGCCATACGAGCAGTACTTC
CDR3: CASSQGTVPYEQYF

V: TRBV4-1
D: .
size: few
J: TRBJ2-7
DNA: TGCGCCAGCAGCCCTTCAGGTCTACTCATCTACGAGCAGTACTTC
CDR3: CASSPSGLLIYEQYF

V: TRBV6-5
D: TRBD1
size: .
J: TRBJ1-2
DNA: TGTGCCACCCTCCGGGGACAGGGATATGGCTACACCTTC
CDR3: CATLRGQGYGYTF